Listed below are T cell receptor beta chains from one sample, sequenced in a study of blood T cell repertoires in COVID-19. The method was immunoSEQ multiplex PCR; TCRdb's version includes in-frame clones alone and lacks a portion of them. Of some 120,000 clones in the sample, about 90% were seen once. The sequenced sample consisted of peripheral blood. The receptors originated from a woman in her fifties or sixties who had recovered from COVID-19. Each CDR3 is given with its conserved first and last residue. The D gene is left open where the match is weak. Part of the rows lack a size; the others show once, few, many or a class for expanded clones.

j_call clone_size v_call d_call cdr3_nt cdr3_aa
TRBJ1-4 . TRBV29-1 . TGCAGCGTCTCAAACACGGGTACTAATGAAAAACTGTTTTTT CSVSNTGTNEKLFF
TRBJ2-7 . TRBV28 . TGTGCCAGCAGTTCTTACAGGGGAAGGCGGGGAAAATCCTACGAGCAGTACTTC CASSSYRGRRGKSYEQYF
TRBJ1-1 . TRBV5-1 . TGCGCCAGCAGTGGGCAGGACACTGAAGCTTTCTTT CASSGQDTEAFF
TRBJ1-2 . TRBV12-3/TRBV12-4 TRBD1 TGTGCCAGCAGCCGGGACAGGGGGCATGGCTACACCTTC CASSRDRGHGYTF
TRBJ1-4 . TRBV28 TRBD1 TGTGCCAGCAGTTACAGGGGGGCTGGGAGTAAACTGTTTTTT CASSYRGAGSKLFF
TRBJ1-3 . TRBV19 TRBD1 TGTGCCAGTAGTATTTTGGGACAGGGGAGTCGGAACACCATATATTTT CASSILGQGSRNTIYF
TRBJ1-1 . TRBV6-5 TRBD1 TGTGCCAGCAGTCGACAGGGGGCGAACACTGAAGCTTTCTTT CASSRQGANTEAFF
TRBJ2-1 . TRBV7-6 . TGTGCCAGCAGCTTATCGGCCGGGATCGATGAGCAGTTCTTC CASSLSAGIDEQFF
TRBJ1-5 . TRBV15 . TGTGCCACCAGCGCCTCAGGGTCCCAGCCCCAGCATTTT CATSASGSQPQHF
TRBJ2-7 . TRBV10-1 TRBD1 TGCGCCATCCCGGACAGGGACGAGCAGTACTTC CAIPDRDEQYF
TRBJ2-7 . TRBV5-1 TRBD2 TGCGCCAGCAGCTTGGCATCTAGCGGGAGGGGATACGAGCAGTACTTC CASSLASSGRGYEQYF
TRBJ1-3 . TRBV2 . TGTGCCAGCAACAAGGGGGCTGGAAACACCATATATTTT CASNKGAGNTIYF
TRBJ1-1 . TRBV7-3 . TGTGCCAGCAGCTTAGAGGTCAGTACTGAAGCTTTCTTT CASSLEVSTEAFF
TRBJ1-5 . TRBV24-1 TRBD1 TGTGCCATGAAACAGGGGGACAATCAGCCCCAGCATTTT CAMKQGDNQPQHF
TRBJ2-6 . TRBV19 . TGTGCCAGTCGGGAACACAACTCTGGGGCCAACGTCCTGACTTTC CASREHNSGANVLTF
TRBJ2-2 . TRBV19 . TGTGCCAGTAGTATTCCAGGGGACATCCGAACCGGGGAGCTGTTTTTT CASSIPGDIRTGELFF
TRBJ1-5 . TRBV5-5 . TGTGCCAGCAGCTTGGACGGGAGGCTCCTCAATCAGCCCCAGCATTTT CASSLDGRLLNQPQHF
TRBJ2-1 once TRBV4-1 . TGCGCCAGCAGCCCGTTCGGCGGGGCCCCCTACAATGAGCAGTTCTTC CASSPFGGAPYNEQFF
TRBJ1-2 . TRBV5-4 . TGTGCCAGCAGCTCGACGACAGGAGGAGTCTATGGCTACACCTTC CASSSTTGGVYGYTF
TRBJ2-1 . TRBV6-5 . TGTGCCAGCCAGAGCGACGAGCAGTTCTTC CASQSDEQFF
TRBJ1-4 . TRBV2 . TGTGCCAGCAGTGAAGATAGCGGCGCAGGGTGGAAACTGTTTTTT CASSEDSGAGWKLFF
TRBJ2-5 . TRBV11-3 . TGTGCCAGCAGCTTAGCGGTTGAGACCCAGTACTTC CASSLAVETQYF
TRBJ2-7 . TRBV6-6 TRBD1 TGTGCCAGCAGTTACACAACAGGGGTGCTAGCCTACGAGCAGTACTTC CASSYTTGVLAYEQYF
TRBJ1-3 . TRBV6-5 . TGTGCCAGCAGTTCCCCTGGACACCTCTCTGGAAACACCATATATTTT CASSSPGHLSGNTIYF
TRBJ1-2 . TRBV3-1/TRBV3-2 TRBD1 TGTGCCAGCAGCCATAATGACAGGGCCTATGGCTACACCTTC CASSHNDRAYGYTF
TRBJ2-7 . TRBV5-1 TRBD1 TGCGCCAGCGCCGAACCGGCAGGGGGCTTGAGGGAGCAGTACTTC CASAEPAGGLREQYF
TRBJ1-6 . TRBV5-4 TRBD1 TGTGCCAGCAGTTTTTCAGGGGGTGATTCACCCCTCCACTTT CASSFSGGDSPLHF
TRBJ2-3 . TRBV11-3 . TGTGCCAGCAGCTTAGAAGGGGGTTGGACAGATACGCAGTATTTT CASSLEGGWTDTQYF
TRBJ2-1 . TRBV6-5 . TGTGCCAGCAGTTACTCGAAGGGAGGCGTTTTGAATGAGCAGTTCTTC CASSYSKGGVLNEQFF